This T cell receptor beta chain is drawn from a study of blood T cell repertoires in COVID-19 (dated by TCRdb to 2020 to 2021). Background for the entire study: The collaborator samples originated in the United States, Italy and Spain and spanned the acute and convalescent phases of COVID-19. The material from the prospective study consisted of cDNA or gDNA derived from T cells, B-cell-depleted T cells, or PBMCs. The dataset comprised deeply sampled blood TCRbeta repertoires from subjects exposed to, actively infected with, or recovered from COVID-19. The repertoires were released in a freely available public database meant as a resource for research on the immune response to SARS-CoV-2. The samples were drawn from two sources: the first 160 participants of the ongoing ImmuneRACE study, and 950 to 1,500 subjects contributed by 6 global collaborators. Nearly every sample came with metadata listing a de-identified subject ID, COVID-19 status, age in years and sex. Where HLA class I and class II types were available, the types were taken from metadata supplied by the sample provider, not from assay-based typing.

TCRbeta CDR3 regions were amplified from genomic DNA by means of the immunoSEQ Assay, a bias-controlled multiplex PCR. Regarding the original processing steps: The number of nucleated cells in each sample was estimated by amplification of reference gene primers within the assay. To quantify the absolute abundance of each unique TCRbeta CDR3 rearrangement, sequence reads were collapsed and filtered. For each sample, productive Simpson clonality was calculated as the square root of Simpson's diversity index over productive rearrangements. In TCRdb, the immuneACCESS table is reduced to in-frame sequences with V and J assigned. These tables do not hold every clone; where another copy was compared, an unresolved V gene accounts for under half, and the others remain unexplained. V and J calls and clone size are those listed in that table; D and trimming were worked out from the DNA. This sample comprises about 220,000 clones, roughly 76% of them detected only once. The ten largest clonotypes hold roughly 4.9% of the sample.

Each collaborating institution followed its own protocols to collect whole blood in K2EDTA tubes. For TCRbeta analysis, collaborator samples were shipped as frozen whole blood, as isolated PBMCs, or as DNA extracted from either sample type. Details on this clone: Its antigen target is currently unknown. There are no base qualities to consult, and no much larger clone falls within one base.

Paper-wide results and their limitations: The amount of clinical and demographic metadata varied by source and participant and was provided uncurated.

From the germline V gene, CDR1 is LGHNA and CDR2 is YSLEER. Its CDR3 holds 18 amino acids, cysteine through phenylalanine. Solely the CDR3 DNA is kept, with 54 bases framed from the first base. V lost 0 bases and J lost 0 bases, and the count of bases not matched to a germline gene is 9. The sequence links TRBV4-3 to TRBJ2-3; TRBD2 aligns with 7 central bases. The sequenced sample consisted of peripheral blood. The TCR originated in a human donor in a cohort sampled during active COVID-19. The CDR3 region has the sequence CASSQDSTSGVSTDTQYF. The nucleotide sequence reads TGCGCCAGCAGCCAAGATTCCACCAGCGGGGTGAGCACAGATACGCAGTATTTT.